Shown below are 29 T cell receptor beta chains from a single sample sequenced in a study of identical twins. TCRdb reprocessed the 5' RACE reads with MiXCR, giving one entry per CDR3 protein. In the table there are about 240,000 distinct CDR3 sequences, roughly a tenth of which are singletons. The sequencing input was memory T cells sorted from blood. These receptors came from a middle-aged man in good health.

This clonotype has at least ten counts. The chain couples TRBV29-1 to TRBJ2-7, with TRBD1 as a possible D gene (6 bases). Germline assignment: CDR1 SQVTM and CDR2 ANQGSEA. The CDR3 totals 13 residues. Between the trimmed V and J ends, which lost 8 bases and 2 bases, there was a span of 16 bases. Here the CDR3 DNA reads TGCAGCATATCTGGGACAAACCCCTACGAGCAGTACTTC. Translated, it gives CSISGTNPYEQYF.

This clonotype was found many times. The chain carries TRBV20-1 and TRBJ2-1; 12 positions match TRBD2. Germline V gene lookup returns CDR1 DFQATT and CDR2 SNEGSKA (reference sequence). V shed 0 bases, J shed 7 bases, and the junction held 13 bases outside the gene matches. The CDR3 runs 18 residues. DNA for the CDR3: TGCAGTGCTAGAGATCCTCCACCCGGACTAGCGGGGATGAATGAGCAGTTCTTC. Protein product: CSARDPPPGLAGMNEQFF.

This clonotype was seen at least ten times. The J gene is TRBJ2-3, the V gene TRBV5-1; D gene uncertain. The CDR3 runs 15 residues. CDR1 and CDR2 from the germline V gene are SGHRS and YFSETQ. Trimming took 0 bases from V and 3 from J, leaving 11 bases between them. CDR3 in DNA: TGCGCCAGCAGCTTGGGAAGGGCCGCGACAGATACGCAGTATTTT. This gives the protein CASSLGRAATDTQYF.

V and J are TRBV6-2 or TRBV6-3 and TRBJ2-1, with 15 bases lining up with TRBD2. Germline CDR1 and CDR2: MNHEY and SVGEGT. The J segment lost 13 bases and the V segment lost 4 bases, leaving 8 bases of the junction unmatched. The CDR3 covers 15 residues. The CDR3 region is CASSSAGLAGGLQFF. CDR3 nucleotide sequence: TGTGCCAGCAGTTCAGCGGGACTAGCGGGAGGTCTCCAGTTCTTC.

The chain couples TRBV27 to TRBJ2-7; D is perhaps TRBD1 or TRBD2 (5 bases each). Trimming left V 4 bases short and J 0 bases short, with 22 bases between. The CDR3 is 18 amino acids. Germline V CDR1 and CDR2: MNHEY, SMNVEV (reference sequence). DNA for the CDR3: TGTGCCAGCAGTTCCGGATTGGGGGTAGCGCGGAGCTCCTACGAGCAGTACTTC. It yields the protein CASSSGLGVARSSYEQYF.

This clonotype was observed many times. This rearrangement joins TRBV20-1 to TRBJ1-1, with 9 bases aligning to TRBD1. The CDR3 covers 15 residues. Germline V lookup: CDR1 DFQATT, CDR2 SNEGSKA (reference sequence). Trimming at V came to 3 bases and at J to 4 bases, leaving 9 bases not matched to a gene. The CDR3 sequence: CSASRDRVFGTEAFF. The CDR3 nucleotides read TGCAGTGCTAGCCGGGACAGGGTTTTTGGCACTGAAGCTTTCTTT.

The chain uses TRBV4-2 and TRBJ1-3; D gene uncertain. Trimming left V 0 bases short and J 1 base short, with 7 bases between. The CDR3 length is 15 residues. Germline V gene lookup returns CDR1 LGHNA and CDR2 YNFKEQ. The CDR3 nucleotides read TGTGCCAGCAGCCAAGAGGCGGTATCTGGAAACACCATATATTTT. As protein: CASSQEAVSGNTIYF.

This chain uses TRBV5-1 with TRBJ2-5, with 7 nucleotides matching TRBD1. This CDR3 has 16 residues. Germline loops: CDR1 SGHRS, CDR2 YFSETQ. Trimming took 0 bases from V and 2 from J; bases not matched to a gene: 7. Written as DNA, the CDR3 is TGCGCCAGCAGCTTGGGATTTAACAGGGGTCAAGAGACCCAGTACTTC. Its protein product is CASSLGFNRGQETQYF.

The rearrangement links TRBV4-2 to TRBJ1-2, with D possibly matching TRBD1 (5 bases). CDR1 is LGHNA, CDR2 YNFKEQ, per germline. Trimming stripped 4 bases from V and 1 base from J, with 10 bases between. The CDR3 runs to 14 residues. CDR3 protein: CASSLEGINYGYTF. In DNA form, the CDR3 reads TGTGCCAGCAGCCTCGAGGGGATTAACTATGGCTACACCTTC.

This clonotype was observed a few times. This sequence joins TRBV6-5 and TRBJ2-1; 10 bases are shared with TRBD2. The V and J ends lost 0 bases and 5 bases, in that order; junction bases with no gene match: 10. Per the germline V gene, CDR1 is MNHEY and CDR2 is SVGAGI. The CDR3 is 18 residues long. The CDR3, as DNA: TGTGCCAGCAGTTACTCAATATCGACTAGCGGGTACCACAATGAGCAGTTCTTC. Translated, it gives CASSYSISTSGYHNEQFF.

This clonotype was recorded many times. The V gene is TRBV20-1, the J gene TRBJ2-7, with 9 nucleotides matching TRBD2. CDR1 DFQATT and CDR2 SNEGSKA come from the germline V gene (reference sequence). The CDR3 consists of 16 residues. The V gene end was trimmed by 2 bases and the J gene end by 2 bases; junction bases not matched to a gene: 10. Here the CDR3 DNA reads TGCAGTGCTAGATCTAGGAACTTAGCGGGAGCCTACGAGCAGTACTTC. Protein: CSARSRNLAGAYEQYF.

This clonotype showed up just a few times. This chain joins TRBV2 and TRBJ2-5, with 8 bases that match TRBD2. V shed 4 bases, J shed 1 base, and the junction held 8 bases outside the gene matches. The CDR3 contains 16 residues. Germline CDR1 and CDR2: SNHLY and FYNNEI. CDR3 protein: CASSGTSGPTQETQYF. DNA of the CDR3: TGTGCCAGCAGTGGTACTAGCGGACCAACCCAAGAGACCCAGTACTTC.

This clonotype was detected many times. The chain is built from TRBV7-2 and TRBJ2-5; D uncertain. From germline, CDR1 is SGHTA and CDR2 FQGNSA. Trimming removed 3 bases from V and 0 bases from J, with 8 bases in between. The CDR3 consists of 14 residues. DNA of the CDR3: TGTGCCAGCAGCTTGGGCGGAAACCAAGAGACCCAGTACTTC. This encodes CASSLGGNQETQYF.

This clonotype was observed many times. CDR3 amino acids: CSVETNRFF. CDR3 in DNA: TGCAGCGTTGAGACTAATCGGTTCTTC. The V call is TRBV29-1, the J call TRBJ2-1; tentatively, D is TRBD2 (5 bases). CDR1 is SQVTM, CDR2 ANQGSEA, per germline. V was cut by 3 bases and J by 15 bases, with 9 bases left in between. The CDR3 is 9 residues long.

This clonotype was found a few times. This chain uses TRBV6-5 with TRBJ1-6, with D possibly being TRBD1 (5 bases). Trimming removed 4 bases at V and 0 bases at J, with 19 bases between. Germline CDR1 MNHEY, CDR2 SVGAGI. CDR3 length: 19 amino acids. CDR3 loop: CASSLSGTVGSSYNSPLHF. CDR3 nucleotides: TGTGCCAGCAGTTTATCCGGGACTGTTGGGAGCTCCTATAATTCACCCCTCCACTTT.

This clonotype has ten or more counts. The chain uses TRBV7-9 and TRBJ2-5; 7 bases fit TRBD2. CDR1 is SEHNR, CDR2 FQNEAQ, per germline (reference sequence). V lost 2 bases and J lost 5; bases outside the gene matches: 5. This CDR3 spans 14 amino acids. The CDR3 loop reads CASSLQAGRETQYF. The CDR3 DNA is TGTGCCAGCAGCTTACAAGCGGGAAGGGAGACCCAGTACTTC.

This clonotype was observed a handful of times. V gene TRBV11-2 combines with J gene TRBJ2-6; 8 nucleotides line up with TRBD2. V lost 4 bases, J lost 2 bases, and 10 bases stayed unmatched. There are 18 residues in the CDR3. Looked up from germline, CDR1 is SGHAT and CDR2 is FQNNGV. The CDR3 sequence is CASSSRRGGGPGANVLTF. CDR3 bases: TGTGCCAGCAGCTCCCGCCGGGGGGGGGGCCCTGGGGCCAACGTCCTGACTTTC.

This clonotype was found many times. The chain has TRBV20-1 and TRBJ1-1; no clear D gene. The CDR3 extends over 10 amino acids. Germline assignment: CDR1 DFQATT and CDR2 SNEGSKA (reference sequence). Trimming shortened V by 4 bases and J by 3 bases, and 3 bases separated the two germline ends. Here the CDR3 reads CSAMDTEAFF. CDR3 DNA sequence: TGCAGTGCTATGGACACTGAAGCTTTCTTT.

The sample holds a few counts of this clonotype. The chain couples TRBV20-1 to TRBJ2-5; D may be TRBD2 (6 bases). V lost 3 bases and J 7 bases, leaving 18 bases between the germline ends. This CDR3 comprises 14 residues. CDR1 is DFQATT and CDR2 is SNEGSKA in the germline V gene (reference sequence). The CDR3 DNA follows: TGCAGTGCTAGCGCTGGGGGGAATTTTGTGACCCAGTACTTC. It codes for CSASAGGNFVTQYF.

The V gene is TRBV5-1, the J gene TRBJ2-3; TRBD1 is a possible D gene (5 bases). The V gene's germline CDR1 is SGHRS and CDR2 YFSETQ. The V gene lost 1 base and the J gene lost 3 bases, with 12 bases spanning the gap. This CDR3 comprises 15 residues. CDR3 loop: CASSLWGQKTDTQYF. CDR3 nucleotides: TGCGCCAGCAGCTTGTGGGGCCAGAAAACAGATACGCAGTATTTT.

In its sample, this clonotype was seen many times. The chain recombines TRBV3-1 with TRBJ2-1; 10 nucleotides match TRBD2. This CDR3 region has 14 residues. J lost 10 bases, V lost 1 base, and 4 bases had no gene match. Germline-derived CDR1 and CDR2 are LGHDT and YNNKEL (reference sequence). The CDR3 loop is CASSQVGLATEQFF. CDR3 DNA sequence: TGTGCCAGCAGCCAAGTGGGACTAGCGACCGAGCAGTTCTTC.

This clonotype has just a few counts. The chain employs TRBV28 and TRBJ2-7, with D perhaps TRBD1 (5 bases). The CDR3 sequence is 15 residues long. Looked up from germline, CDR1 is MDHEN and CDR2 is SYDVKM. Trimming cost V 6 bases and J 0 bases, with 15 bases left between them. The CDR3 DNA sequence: TGTGCCAGCAGCCCCCGGCAGGGCCTCTCCTACGAGCAGTACTTC. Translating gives CASSPRQGLSYEQYF.

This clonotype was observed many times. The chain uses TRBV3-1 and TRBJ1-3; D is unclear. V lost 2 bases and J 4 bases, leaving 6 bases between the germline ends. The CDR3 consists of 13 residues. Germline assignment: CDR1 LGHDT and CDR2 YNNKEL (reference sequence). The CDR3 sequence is CASSQYSGNTIYF. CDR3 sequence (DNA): TGTGCCAGCAGCCAATATTCCGGAAACACCATATATTTT.

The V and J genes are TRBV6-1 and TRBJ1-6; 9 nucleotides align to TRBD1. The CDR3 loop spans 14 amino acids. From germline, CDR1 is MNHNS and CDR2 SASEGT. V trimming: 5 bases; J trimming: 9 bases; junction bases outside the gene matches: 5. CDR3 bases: TGTGCCAGCAGTCGCCGGGACAGGGTTTCACCCCTCCACTTT. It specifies CASSRRDRVSPLHF.

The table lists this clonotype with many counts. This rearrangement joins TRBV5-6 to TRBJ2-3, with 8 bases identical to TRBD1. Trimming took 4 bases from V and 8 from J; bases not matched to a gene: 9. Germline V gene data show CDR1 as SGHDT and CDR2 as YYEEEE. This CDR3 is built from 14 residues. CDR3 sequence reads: CASSSRTGRATQYF. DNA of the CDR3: TGTGCCAGCAGCAGTCGGACAGGGAGAGCTACGCAGTATTTT.

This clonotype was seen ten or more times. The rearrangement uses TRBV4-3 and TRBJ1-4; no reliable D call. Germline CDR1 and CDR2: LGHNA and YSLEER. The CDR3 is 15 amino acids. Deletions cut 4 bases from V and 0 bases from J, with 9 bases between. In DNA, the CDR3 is TGCGCCAGCAGCCGAGGAGGGACAACTAATGAAAAACTGTTTTTT. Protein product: CASSRGGTTNEKLFF.

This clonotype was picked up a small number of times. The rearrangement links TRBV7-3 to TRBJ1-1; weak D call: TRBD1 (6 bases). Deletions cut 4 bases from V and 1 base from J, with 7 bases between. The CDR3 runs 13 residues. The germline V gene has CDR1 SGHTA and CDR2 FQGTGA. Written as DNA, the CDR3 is TGTGCCAGCAGCTGGGGGGCGAACACTGAAGCTTTCTTT. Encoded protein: CASSWGANTEAFF.

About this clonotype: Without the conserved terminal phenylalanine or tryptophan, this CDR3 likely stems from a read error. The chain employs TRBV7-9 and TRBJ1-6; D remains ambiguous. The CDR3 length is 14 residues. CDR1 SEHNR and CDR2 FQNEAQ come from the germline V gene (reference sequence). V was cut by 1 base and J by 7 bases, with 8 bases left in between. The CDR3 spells CASSLGRPNSPLHI. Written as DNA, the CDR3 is TGTGCCAGCAGCTTAGGTCGGCCCAATTCACCCCTCCACATT.

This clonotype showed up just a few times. CDR3 in amino acids: CASRASLAGGSYEQYF. CDR3 DNA sequence: TGTGCCAGCAGGGCATCTCTAGCGGGAGGATCCTACGAGCAGTACTTC. The J gene is TRBJ2-7, the V gene TRBV2; 11 bases fit TRBD2. CDR1 and CDR2 from the germline V gene are SNHLY and FYNNEI. With V trimmed by 6 bases and J by 1 base, 8 bases remained unmatched. The CDR3 has 16 amino acids.